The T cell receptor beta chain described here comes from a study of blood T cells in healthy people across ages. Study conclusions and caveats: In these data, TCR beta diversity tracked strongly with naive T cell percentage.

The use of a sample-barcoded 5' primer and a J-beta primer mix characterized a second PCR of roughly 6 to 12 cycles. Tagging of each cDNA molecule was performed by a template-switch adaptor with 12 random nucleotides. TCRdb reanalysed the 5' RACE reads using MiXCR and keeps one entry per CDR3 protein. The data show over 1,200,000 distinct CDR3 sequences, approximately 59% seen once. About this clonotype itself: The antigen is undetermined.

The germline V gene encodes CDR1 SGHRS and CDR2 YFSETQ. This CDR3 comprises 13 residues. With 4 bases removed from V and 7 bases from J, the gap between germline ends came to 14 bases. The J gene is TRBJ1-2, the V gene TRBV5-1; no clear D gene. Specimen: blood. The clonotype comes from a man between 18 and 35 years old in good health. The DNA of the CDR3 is TGCGCCAGCAGCCCAGCAGGACCGGGTGGCTACACCTTC. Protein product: CASSPAGPGGYTF.